The 31 T cell receptor beta chains below come from one sample, sequenced in a study of T cell changes during pregnancy in multiple sclerosis. Some clones are missing from TCRdb's copy, which holds only in-frame ones; the method was immunoSEQ multiplex PCR. The data show about 70,000 clones, with approximately 92% seen just once and roughly 2.1% held by the top ten. Sequencing used peripheral blood, obtained in the second trimester of pregnancy. These receptors were obtained from a female donor in good health, enrolled as a control in a pregnancy study.

This clone is a singleton in its sample. The chain has TRBV5-4 and TRBJ1-2; 7 nucleotides match TRBD1. Germline lookup yields CDR1 SGHNT and CDR2 YYREEE (reference sequence). V shed 5 bases and J 5 bases; nucleotides not matched to a gene: 6. The CDR3 runs to 13 residues. CDR3 loop: CASSRDSQYGYTF. The DNA of the CDR3 is TGTGCCAGCAGTCGGGACAGCCAATATGGCTACACCTTC. The full variable domain, its missing parts supplied by reference TRBV5-4 and TRBJ1-2, is ETGVTQSPTHLIKTRGQQVTLRCSSQSGHNTVSWYQQALGQGPQFIFQYYREEENGRGNFPPRFSGLQFPNYSSELNVNALELDDSALYLCASSRDSQYGYTFGSGTRLTVV.

The chain couples TRBV5-1 to TRBJ1-2, with D uncertain. V was clipped by 4 bases and J by 6 bases, with 19 bases between them. The CDR3 is 15 amino acids. Germline V gene lookup returns CDR1 SGHRS and CDR2 YFSETQ. The CDR3 loop reads CASSKADVGRDGYTF. CDR3 DNA: TGCGCCAGCAGCAAAGCGGACGTCGGTCGAGATGGCTACACCTTC.

This clone was seen only a few times. V is TRBV12-5 and J is TRBJ1-1; D is undetermined. This CDR3 has 13 residues. V shed 2 bases and J shed 1 base, with 5 bases lying between them. Germline loops: CDR1 LGHNT, CDR2 FRNRAP. CDR3 bases: TGTGCTAGTGGTTTGTACAAGAACACTGAAGCTTTCTTT. Protein product: CASGLYKNTEAFF.

CDR3 coding DNA: TGCGCCAGCAGCCCTATGGAGCGGGGAGCCCTGGATACGCAGTATTTT. Amino acids: CASSPMERGALDTQYF. V is TRBV5-1 and J is TRBJ2-3; 7 bases align to TRBD2. Germline CDR1 and CDR2: SGHRS and YFSETQ. Trimming at V came to 4 bases and at J to 6 bases, leaving 14 bases not matched to a gene. This CDR3 has 16 amino acids.

This sequence joins TRBV6-5 and TRBJ1-5, with D perhaps TRBD1 (5 bases). Germline V gives CDR1 MNHEY, CDR2 SVGAGI. The CDR3 is 15 residues long. V shed 4 bases and J shed 1 base, with 11 bases lying between them. CDR3 nucleotides: TGTGCCAGCAGTTCGGCGTCAGGGAGCAATCAGCCCCAGCATTTT. Amino acid sequence: CASSSASGSNQPQHF.

The V and J genes are TRBV6-4 and TRBJ1-2; D is possibly TRBD1 (5 bases). There are 14 residues in the CDR3. The V end lost 3 bases, the J end lost 7 bases, and 15 bases lay between the germline ends. Germline-derived CDR1 and CDR2 are MRHNA and SNTAGT. CDR3 nucleotide sequence: TGTGCCAGCAGTGAAGAAAGGGGAGGTCCTGGCTACACCTTC. This translates into CASSEERGGPGYTF.

The V and J genes are TRBV7-3 and TRBJ2-3; D perhaps matches TRBD2 (5 bases). V lost 0 bases to trimming and J lost 5 bases, with 9 bases between them. The germline CDR1 and CDR2 sequences are SGHTA and FQGTGA. The CDR3 is 14 amino acids. This CDR3 reads CASSLTGVQDTQYF. In DNA form, the CDR3 reads TGTGCCAGCAGCTTAACCGGGGTTCAAGATACGCAGTATTTT.

The rearrangement links TRBV5-4 to TRBJ1-6, with a possible D match to TRBD1 (5 bases). There are 14 residues in the CDR3. Germline loops: CDR1 SGHNT, CDR2 YYREEE (reference sequence). The ends were cut back, 0 bases at V and 14 bases at J, with 15 bases in the middle. CDR3: CASSLVPAQGSLHF. CDR3 in DNA: TGTGCCAGCAGCTTGGTTCCCGCCCAGGGTTCCCTCCACTTT.

This chain connects TRBV5-6 to TRBJ1-1; D unresolved. Germline CDR1 SGHDT, CDR2 YYEEEE. Trimming stripped 0 bases from V and 4 bases from J, with 7 bases between. The CDR3 is 13 residues long. The CDR3 spells CASSLGAPTEAFF. The CDR3 DNA reads as TGTGCCAGCAGCTTGGGGGCCCCCACTGAAGCTTTCTTT.

This rearrangement joins TRBV27 to TRBJ2-4; 7 bases line up with TRBD1. The CDR3 spans 15 residues. Germline values: CDR1 MNHEY, CDR2 SMNVEV (reference sequence). V shed 5 bases, J shed 7 bases, and the junction held 11 bases outside the gene matches. For the CDR3, the DNA is TGTGCCAGCAGTCCCCGACAGGGCCAAACGAACATTCAGTACTTC. This translates into CASSPRQGQTNIQYF.

DNA for the CDR3: TGCGCCAGCAGCTTGGTGGACTGGGACAGAAAAAACATTCAGTACTTC. Its protein is CASSLVDWDRKNIQYF. V usage is TRBV5-1 and J usage is TRBJ2-4, with 7 positions matching TRBD1. After removal of 0 bases from V and 4 bases from J, the junction contained 7 bases not matched to a gene. This CDR3 has 16 residues. Germline V gene data show CDR1 as SGHRS and CDR2 as YFSETQ. The variable domain in full, with the rest retrieved from reference TRBV5-1 and TRBJ2-4, is KAGVTQTPRYLIKTRGQQVTLSCSPISGHRSVSWYQQTPGQGLQFLFEYFSETQRNKGNFPGRFSGRQFSNSRSEMNVSTLELGDSALYLCASSLVDWDRKNIQYFGAGTRLSVL.

There are a few counts of this clone. J is TRBJ2-3 and V is TRBV27; D remains unclear. With 2 bases removed from V and 1 base from J, the gap between germline ends came to 7 bases. CDR1 is MNHEY, CDR2 SMNVEV, per germline (reference sequence). The CDR3 spans 14 residues. The CDR3 reads CASSLVRGTDTQYF. The DNA for the CDR3 is TGTGCCAGCAGTTTAGTTCGGGGCACAGATACGCAGTATTTT.

This chain uses TRBV6-5 with TRBJ2-1, with TRBD2 matching over 12 bases. Germline V gene lookup returns CDR1 MNHEY and CDR2 SVGAGI. The CDR3 extends over 15 amino acids. J gave up 6 bases and V 4 bases, and 4 bases lay outside the gene matches. The CDR3 nucleotides read TGTGCCAGCAGTTCTAGCGGGGGGGCCAGCAATGAGCAGTTCTTC. As protein: CASSSSGGASNEQFF.

This rearrangement joins TRBV4-1 to TRBJ1-4; D gene uncertain. Germline assignment: CDR1 MGHRA and CDR2 YSYEKL. This CDR3 comprises 15 residues. Trimming shortened V by 1 base and J by 4 bases, and 10 bases separated the two germline ends. The CDR3 sequence is CASSQVWRFNEKLFF. DNA of the CDR3: TGCGCCAGCAGCCAAGTTTGGAGGTTTAATGAAAAACTGTTTTTT.

V gene TRBV30 combines with J gene TRBJ1-6; D is unresolved. The length of the CDR3 is 13 residues. Trimming took 0 bases from V and 8 from J, leaving 8 bases between them. Germline V gene data show CDR1 as GTSNPN and CDR2 as SVGIG (reference sequence). The chain's CDR3 is CAWSVSTDSPLHF. Here the CDR3 DNA reads TGTGCCTGGAGTGTTTCCACAGATTCACCCCTCCACTTT. Combining the CDR3 with reference TRBV30 and TRBJ1-6 gives the whole variable domain SQTIHQWPATLVQPVGSPLSLECTVEGTSNPNLYWYRQAAGRGLQLLFYSVGIGQISSEVPQNLSASRPQDRQFILSSKKLLLSDSGFYLCAWSVSTDSPLHFGNGTRLTVT.

The table lists this clone with a few counts. This chain connects TRBV20-1 to TRBJ1-1; D perhaps matches TRBD1 (6 bases). This CDR3 region has 11 residues. Germline V gene lookup returns CDR1 DFQATT and CDR2 SNEGSKA (reference sequence). Trimming took 5 bases from V and 7 from J, leaving 11 bases between them. The CDR3 DNA reads as TGCAGTGCTTCGGACAGCCTTGAAGCTTTCTTT. Translation gives CSASDSLEAFF.

The chain joins TRBV7-9 to TRBJ1-6; 7 positions agree with TRBD1. Trimming took 0 bases from V and 11 from J; bases not matched to a gene: 1. Germline V gene lookup returns CDR1 SEHNR and CDR2 FQNEAQ (reference sequence). This CDR3 comprises 13 residues. The chain's CDR3 is CASSLARGPPLHF. DNA for the CDR3: TGTGCCAGCAGCTTAGCGAGGGGGCCACCCCTCCACTTT.

The chain recombines TRBV6-1 with TRBJ1-6, with D uncertain. The CDR3 runs to 15 residues. V dropped 6 bases and J dropped 0 bases, with 9 bases sitting between them. Germline V gene lookup returns CDR1 MNHNS and CDR2 SASEGT. CDR3 nucleotide sequence: TGTGCCAGCAGGGACTTTAGCTCCTATAATTCACCCCTCCACTTT. Its protein is CASRDFSSYNSPLHF.

The chain combines TRBV5-6 with TRBJ2-7; 9 bases fit TRBD1. Germline CDR1 reads SGHDT; CDR2 reads YYEEEE. The CDR3 runs 14 residues. J was trimmed by 3 bases and V by 5 bases; bases with no gene match: 6. The chain's CDR3 is CASSFGQGRYEQYF. The CDR3 bases are TGTGCCAGCAGTTTCGGACAGGGGCGCTACGAGCAGTACTTC.

As DNA, the CDR3 is TGCGCCAGCAGCGCGACAGGGGAGGGTGGCTACACCTTC. Its translation: CASSATGEGGYTF. V usage is TRBV5-1 and J usage is TRBJ1-2; 8 nucleotides agree with TRBD1. The junction had 6 bases not matched to a gene; V was cut back by 4 bases and J by 7 bases. Germline CDR1 reads SGHRS; CDR2 reads YFSETQ. This CDR3 is 13 amino acids long.

CDR3 nucleotide sequence: TGTGCCAGCAGCGTAGAGCACACCGGGGAGCTGTTTTTT. Amino acid sequence: CASSVEHTGELFF. J is TRBJ2-2 and V is TRBV9; D gene ambiguous. The V end lost 0 bases, the J end lost 3 bases, and 3 bases lay between the germline ends. Per the germline V gene, CDR1 is SGDLS and CDR2 is YYNGEE. CDR3 length: 13 amino acids.

J is TRBJ1-1 and V is TRBV30; 8 bases agree with TRBD1. V shed 4 bases, J shed 2 bases, and the junction held 9 bases outside the gene matches. This CDR3 has 15 residues. Per the germline V gene, CDR1 is GTSNPN and CDR2 is SVGIG (reference sequence). The DNA for the CDR3 is TGTGCCTGGATTGGAACAGGGGGGCCCAACACTGAAGCTTTCTTT. Encoded protein: CAWIGTGGPNTEAFF.

CDR3 protein: CAWSVGAGPGELFF. The DNA for the CDR3 is TGTGCCTGGAGTGTAGGAGCGGGACCCGGGGAGCTGTTTTTT. This chain joins TRBV30 and TRBJ2-2; the match to TRBD2 covers 7 bases. This CDR3 region has 14 residues. Germline CDR1 GTSNPN, CDR2 SVGIG (reference sequence). Trimming cost V 0 bases and J 6 bases; bases outside gene matches: 4.

V and J are TRBV4-3 and TRBJ1-6; tentatively, D is TRBD1 (6 bases). There are 14 residues in the CDR3. The ends were cut back, 7 bases at V and 7 bases at J, with 14 bases in the middle. Germline loops: CDR1 LGHNA, CDR2 YSLEER. The CDR3 spells CASNRDRSNSPLHF. The CDR3 DNA is TGCGCCAGCAACCGAGACAGGTCGAATTCACCCCTCCACTTT.

J is TRBJ1-4 and V is TRBV2; D uncertain. CDR3 size: 14 residues. Germline CDR1 is SNHLY and CDR2 is FYNNEI. V was trimmed by 3 bases and J by 8 bases, leaving 13 bases between them. CDR3 nucleotides: TGTGCCAGCAGTGATGGCAGTCGCGGGGAAAAACTGTTTTTT. Translated, it gives CASSDGSRGEKLFF.

V usage is TRBV2 and J usage is TRBJ1-4; TRBD1 agrees at 8 bases. Per the germline V gene, CDR1 is SNHLY and CDR2 is FYNNEI. V shed 8 bases and J 5 bases; nucleotides not matched to a gene: 10. The CDR3 is 15 amino acids. CDR3 amino acids: CASARLRGRNEKLFF. The CDR3 DNA reads TGTGCCAGCGCCCGACTCAGGGGGCGGAATGAAAAACTGTTTTTT.

There are a few counts of this clone. This chain joins TRBV7-9 and TRBJ1-4, with D perhaps TRBD1 (5 bases). V shed 5 bases and J shed 6 bases, with 10 bases lying between them. The germline V gene has CDR1 SEHNR and CDR2 FQNEAQ (reference sequence). The CDR3 totals 13 residues. CDR3 protein: CASSRDSDEKLFF. CDR3 nucleotides: TGTGCCAGCAGCAGAGACAGTGATGAAAAACTGTTTTTT.

V is TRBV30 and J is TRBJ1-5, with a tentative D call TRBD1 (5 bases). The CDR3 length is 16 residues. The germline CDR1 and CDR2 sequences are GTSNPN and SVGIG (reference sequence). Deletions cut 0 bases from V and 2 bases from J, with 14 bases between. The CDR3 here is CAWSVQWSTGNQPQHF. The CDR3 coding sequence is TGTGCCTGGAGTGTACAATGGTCGACAGGCAATCAGCCCCAGCATTTT. Together with reference TRBV30 and TRBJ1-5, the CDR3 gives the full variable domain: SQTIHQWPATLVQPVGSPLSLECTVEGTSNPNLYWYRQAAGRGLQLLFYSVGIGQISSEVPQNLSASRPQDRQFILSSKKLLLSDSGFYLCAWSVQWSTGNQPQHFGDGTRLSIL.

A single count supports this clone. The V gene is TRBV27, the J gene TRBJ2-7; TRBD1 agrees at 9 bases. The germline V gene encodes CDR1 MNHEY and CDR2 SMNVEV (reference sequence). The CDR3 is 14 amino acids. The V and J ends lost 6 bases and 3 bases, in that order; junction bases with no gene match: 6. The CDR3 region has the DNA TGTGCCAGCAGCACAGGGGGCCGGAGCTACGAGCAGTACTTC. As protein: CASSTGGRSYEQYF.

This clone was observed a few times. V usage is TRBV5-1 and J usage is TRBJ1-6; 7 bases map to TRBD1. Germline lookup yields CDR1 SGHRS and CDR2 YFSETQ. CDR3 size: 17 residues. The trim removed 4 bases at V and 6 bases at J, leaving 13 bases unmatched. CDR3 nucleotide sequence: TGCGCCAGCAGCCCGGGACAGAAAGAGTTAAGTAATTCACCCCTCCACTTT. It encodes CASSPGQKELSNSPLHF.

CDR3 sequence: CASSQDISPGELFF. In nucleotides, the CDR3 is TGTGCCAGCAGCCAGGACATCTCCCCCGGGGAGCTGTTTTTT. The gene calls are TRBV7-8 and TRBJ2-2; weak D call: TRBD1 (5 bases). The CDR3 extends over 14 amino acids. The germline CDR1 and CDR2 sequences are SGHVS and FQNEAQ. Deletions cut 5 bases from V and 6 bases from J, with 13 bases between.